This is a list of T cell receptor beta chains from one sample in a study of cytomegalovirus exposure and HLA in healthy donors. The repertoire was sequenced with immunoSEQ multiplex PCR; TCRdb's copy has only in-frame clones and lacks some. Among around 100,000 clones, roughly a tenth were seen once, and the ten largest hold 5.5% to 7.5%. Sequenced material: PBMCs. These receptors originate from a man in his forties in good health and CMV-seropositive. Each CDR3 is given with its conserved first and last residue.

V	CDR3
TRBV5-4	CASSPLGVGGRKAGELFF
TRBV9	CASSADYLGEQYF
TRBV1	CTSSQEGTSGYTGELFF
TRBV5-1	CASSLFVGSGANVLTF
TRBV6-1	CASRERDREVGRTNEKLFF
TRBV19	CASSVSATNEKLFF
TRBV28	CASSLYETSGYYNEQFF
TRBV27	CASSLIPGVAGDNEQFF
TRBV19	CASSTQGYEQYF
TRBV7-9	CASSLGGEARSYEQYF
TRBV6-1	CASNFREVDTQYF
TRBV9	CASSANRERNTEAFF
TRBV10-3	CAIQGVGETQYF
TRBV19	CASSIWANTEAFF
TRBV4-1	CASSRNQGRQETQYF
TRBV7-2	CASSLGDRLNQPQHF
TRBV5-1	CASSLRAGSDPGELFF
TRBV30	CAWAGLNQPQHF
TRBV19	CASSPRQGGTEAFF
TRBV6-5	CASSLAPNYGYTF
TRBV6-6	CASSSSLTAVNEKLFF
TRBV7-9	CASTTGGPNEQFF
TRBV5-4	CASSLGLGSSYNEQFF
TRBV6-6	CASSPRLAGGVEQFF
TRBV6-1	CASTSVYEQFF
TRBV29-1	CSVDGGQAYEQYF
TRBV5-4	CASSSRDSYGYTF
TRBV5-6	CASSSLGNTIYF
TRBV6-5	CASSYSSLGAGGYTF
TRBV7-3	CASSTGGQGAGELFF
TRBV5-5	CASSFEPGLAGDDEQFF
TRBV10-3	CAISDLNEKLFF
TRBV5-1	CASSYSIQGSTDTQYF
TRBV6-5	CASSWDLQETQYF